This is a list of T cell receptor beta chains from one sample in a study of T cells after posttransplantation cyclophosphamide. TCRdb's table, derived via immunoSEQ multiplex PCR, lists solely in-frame clones and lacks some. The sample lists about 53,000 clones; 70% to 90% were seen once. Sample: PBMCs. The receptors originated from a man aged 25-40 years with a blood cancer, CMV-positive, and with a related stem cell donor. CDR3s include the opening cysteine and the closing phenylalanine or tryptophan. Each record gives: D gene, clone size, J gene, V gene, CDR3 DNA, CDR3 protein. The D gene is left open where the match is weak. Only some rows state a clone size, as once, few, many or a class for expanded clones.

D gene: TRBD1
clone size: -
J gene: TRBJ2-7
V gene: TRBV6-6
CDR3 DNA: TGTGCCAGCGCGCCTGTGACAGGGTCTCGCTACGAGCAGTACTTC
CDR3 protein: CASAPVTGSRYEQYF

D gene: -
clone size: -
J gene: TRBJ2-7
V gene: TRBV30
CDR3 DNA: TGTGCCTGGGGCACAGGGGGGGGATACGAGCAGTACTTC
CDR3 protein: CAWGTGGGYEQYF

D gene: TRBD2
clone size: -
J gene: TRBJ2-2
V gene: TRBV5-4
CDR3 DNA: TGTGCCAGCAGCCTGGGGGTAGCGGGGAACACCGGGGAGCTGTTTTTT
CDR3 protein: CASSLGVAGNTGELFF

D gene: TRBD2
clone size: -
J gene: TRBJ2-3
V gene: TRBV7-9
CDR3 DNA: TGTGCCAGTTCCCGACTAGCGGGAGCCCGGGGCACAGATACGCAGTATTTT
CDR3 protein: CASSRLAGARGTDTQYF

D gene: TRBD2
clone size: -
J gene: TRBJ2-3
V gene: TRBV9
CDR3 DNA: TGTGCCAGCAGCGTCCGACCGACTAGCGGGAGGGCAGATACGCAGTATTTT
CDR3 protein: CASSVRPTSGRADTQYF

D gene: -
clone size: -
J gene: TRBJ1-5
V gene: TRBV30
CDR3 DNA: TGTGCCTGGAGTGGGTTATCTGTCCGTAGACAGAATCAGCCCCAGCATTTT
CDR3 protein: CAWSGLSVRRQNQPQHF

D gene: -
clone size: -
J gene: TRBJ2-7
V gene: TRBV7-9
CDR3 DNA: TGTGCCAGCAGCGCTAACCCCAACAGGGTCAACGAGCAGTACTTC
CDR3 protein: CASSANPNRVNEQYF

D gene: TRBD1
clone size: -
J gene: TRBJ1-1
V gene: TRBV11-2
CDR3 DNA: TGTGCCAGCAGCTATGAGGGGGCTGGAACTGAAGCTTTCTTT
CDR3 protein: CASSYEGAGTEAFF

D gene: TRBD2
clone size: -
J gene: TRBJ2-7
V gene: TRBV7-2
CDR3 DNA: TGTGCCAGCAGTCTCAGGGCGGGGGGATTGACCTACGAGCAGTACTTC
CDR3 protein: CASSLRAGGLTYEQYF

D gene: TRBD2
clone size: -
J gene: TRBJ2-7
V gene: TRBV5-3
CDR3 DNA: TGTGCCAGAAGCTTGGCGGGCATGAAAGGACTAGCGGGAGGGCACGAGCAGTACTTC
CDR3 protein: CARSLAGMKGLAGGHEQYF

D gene: TRBD1
clone size: -
J gene: TRBJ2-7
V gene: TRBV29-1
CDR3 DNA: TGCAGCGTTGTGGTGGGGGCAGGGGGCTACGAGCAGTACTTC
CDR3 protein: CSVVVGAGGYEQYF

D gene: TRBD1
clone size: -
J gene: TRBJ2-1
V gene: TRBV7-2
CDR3 DNA: TGTGCCAGCAGCTTAGACCAGGGGGACTACAATGAGCAGTTCTTC
CDR3 protein: CASSLDQGDYNEQFF

D gene: TRBD2
clone size: -
J gene: TRBJ2-3
V gene: TRBV18
CDR3 DNA: TGTGCCAGCTCACCAATAGCGGGAGTTAAAGCAGATACGCAGTATTTT
CDR3 protein: CASSPIAGVKADTQYF

D gene: TRBD1
clone size: once
J gene: TRBJ1-2
V gene: TRBV28
CDR3 DNA: TGTGCCAGCAGTCCCCCCTTCCGGACAGGGACCCGTGGCTACACCTTC
CDR3 protein: CASSPPFRTGTRGYTF

D gene: -
clone size: -
J gene: TRBJ1-1
V gene: TRBV2
CDR3 DNA: TGTGCCAGCAGTGAAAGGGAAGAGAGAGGGACTGAAGCTTTCTTT
CDR3 protein: CASSEREERGTEAFF

D gene: -
clone size: -
J gene: TRBJ2-1
V gene: TRBV27
CDR3 DNA: TGTGCCAGCAGTCCCCAAGGGGACAATGAGCAGTTCTTC
CDR3 protein: CASSPQGDNEQFF

D gene: -
clone size: -
J gene: TRBJ1-1
V gene: TRBV4-1
CDR3 DNA: TGCGCCAGCAGGGAAGACCCACAGGGCTTTTACACTGAAGCTTTCTTT
CDR3 protein: CASREDPQGFYTEAFF